The clone carrying this TCR beta chain was found many times. The sample is drawn from a study of T cells in Graves' hyperthyroidism and ophthalmopathy. Study in general: Peripheral blood was secured at the point of initial diagnosis, before any treatment.

RNA transcripts gave rise to amplified TCR beta CDR3 regions. HTBI primers were the set used in a first-round RT-PCR of the TCR CDR3. Using its own MiXCR run on the multiplex PCR reads, TCRdb lists one record per CDR3 protein. The data show more than 300,000 distinct CDR3 sequences, 18% seen once. It was uncontrolled infection, other autoimmune disease, pregnancy or lactation that excluded patients. Isolation of PBMCs was performed on about 10 ml fresh peripheral blood. The CDR3 contains 15 residues. Trimming cost V 1 base and J 2 bases, with 11 bases left between them. CDR1 and CDR2 from the germline V gene are SNHLY and FYNNEI.

The chain recombines TRBV2 with TRBJ2-5, with D possibly being TRBD1 (5 bases). Input material: blood. The sequence came from a man aged 18 to 30 with Graves' ophthalmopathy. The CDR3 is CASSEEGSAQETQYF. CDR3 nucleotides: TGTGCCAGCAGTGAAGAGGGGTCCGCACAAGAGACCCAGTACTTC.